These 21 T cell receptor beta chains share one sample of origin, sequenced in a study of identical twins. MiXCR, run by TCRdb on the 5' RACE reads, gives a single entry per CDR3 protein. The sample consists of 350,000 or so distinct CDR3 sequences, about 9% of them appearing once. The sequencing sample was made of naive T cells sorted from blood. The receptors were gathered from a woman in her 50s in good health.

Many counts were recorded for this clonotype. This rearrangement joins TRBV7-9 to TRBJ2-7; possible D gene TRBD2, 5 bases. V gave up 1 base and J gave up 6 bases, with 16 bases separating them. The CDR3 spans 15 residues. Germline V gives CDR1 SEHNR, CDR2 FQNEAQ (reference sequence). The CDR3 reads CASSLGGLFPPEQYF. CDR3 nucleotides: TGTGCCAGCAGCTTAGGAGGGCTCTTCCCCCCCGAGCAGTACTTC. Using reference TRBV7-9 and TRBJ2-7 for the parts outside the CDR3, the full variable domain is DTGVSQNPRHKITKRGQNVTFRCDPISEHNRLYWYRQTLGQGPEFLTYFQNEAQLEKSRLLSDRFSAERPKGSFSTLEIQRTEQGDSAMYLCASSLGGLFPPEQYFGPGTRLTVT.

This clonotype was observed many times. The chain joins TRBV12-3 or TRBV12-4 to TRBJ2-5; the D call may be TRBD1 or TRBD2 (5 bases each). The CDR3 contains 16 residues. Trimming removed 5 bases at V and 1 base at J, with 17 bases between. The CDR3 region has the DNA TGTGCCAGCAGTGCTAGTTGGGACCCCTTCCAAGAGACCCAGTACTTC. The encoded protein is CASSASWDPFQETQYF.

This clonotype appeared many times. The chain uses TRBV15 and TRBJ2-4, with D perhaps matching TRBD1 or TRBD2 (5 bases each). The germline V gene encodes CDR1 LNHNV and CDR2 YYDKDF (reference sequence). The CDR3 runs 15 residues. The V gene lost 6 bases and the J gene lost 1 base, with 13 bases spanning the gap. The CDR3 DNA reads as TGTGCCACCAGTCGGGGCGCGGGCGCCAAAAACATTCAGTACTTC. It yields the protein CATSRGAGAKNIQYF.

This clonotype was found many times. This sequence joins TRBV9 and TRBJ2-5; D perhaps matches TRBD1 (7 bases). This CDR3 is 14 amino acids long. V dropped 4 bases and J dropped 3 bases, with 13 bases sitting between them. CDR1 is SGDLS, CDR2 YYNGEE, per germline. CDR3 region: CASSFGGGKETQYF. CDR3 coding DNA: TGTGCCAGCAGCTTCGGAGGGGGCAAAGAGACCCAGTACTTC.

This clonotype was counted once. Here the CDR3 reads CASSLVVTHEQYF. The CDR3 nucleotides are TGTGCCAGCAGCTTAGTAGTAACGCACGAGCAGTACTTC. V is TRBV11-2 and J is TRBJ2-7; D remains unclear. The V gene's germline CDR1 is SGHAT and CDR2 FQNNGV. V dropped 1 base and J dropped 5 bases, with 9 bases sitting between them. The CDR3 is made up of 13 amino acids. Looking up the rest from reference TRBV11-2 and TRBJ2-7 gives the full variable domain: EAGVAQSPRYKIIEKRQSVAFWCNPISGHATLYWYQQILGQGPKLLIQFQNNGVVDDSQLPKDRFSAERLKGVDSTLKIQPAKLEDSAVYLCASSLVVTHEQYFGPGTRLTVT.

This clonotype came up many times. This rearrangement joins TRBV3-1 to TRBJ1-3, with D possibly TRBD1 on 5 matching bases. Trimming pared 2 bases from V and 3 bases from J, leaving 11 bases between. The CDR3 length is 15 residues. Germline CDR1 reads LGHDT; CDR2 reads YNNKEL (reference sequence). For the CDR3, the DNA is TGTGCCAGCAGCCAATCCCCCCAGGGTGGAAACACCATATATTTT. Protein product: CASSQSPQGGNTIYF. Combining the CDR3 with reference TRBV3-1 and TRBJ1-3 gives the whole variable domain DTAVSQTPKYLVTQMGNDKSIKCEQNLGHDTMYWYKQDSKKFLKIMFSYNNKELIINETVPNRFSPKSPDKAHLNLHINSLELGDSAVYFCASSQSPQGGNTIYFGEGSWLTVV.

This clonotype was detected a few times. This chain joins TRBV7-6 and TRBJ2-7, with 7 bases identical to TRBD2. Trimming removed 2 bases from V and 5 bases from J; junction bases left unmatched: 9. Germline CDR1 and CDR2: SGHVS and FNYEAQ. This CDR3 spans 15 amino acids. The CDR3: CASSLIAGTNDEQYV. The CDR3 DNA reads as TGTGCCAGCAGCTTAATAGCCGGGACTAACGACGAGCAGTACGTC.

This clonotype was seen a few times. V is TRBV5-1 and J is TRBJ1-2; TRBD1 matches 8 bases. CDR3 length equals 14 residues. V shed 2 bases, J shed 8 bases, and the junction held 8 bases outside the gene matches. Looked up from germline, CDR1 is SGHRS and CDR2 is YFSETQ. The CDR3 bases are TGCGCCAGCAGCTTCGAAGACAGGGGAGGAGGCTACACCTTC. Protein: CASSFEDRGGGYTF.

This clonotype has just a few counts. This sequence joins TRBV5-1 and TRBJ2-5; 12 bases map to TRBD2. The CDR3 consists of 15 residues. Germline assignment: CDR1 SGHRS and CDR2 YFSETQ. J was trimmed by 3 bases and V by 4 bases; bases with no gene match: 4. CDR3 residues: CASSGRLAGEETQYF. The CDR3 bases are TGCGCCAGCAGCGGACGACTAGCGGGAGAAGAGACCCAGTACTTC.

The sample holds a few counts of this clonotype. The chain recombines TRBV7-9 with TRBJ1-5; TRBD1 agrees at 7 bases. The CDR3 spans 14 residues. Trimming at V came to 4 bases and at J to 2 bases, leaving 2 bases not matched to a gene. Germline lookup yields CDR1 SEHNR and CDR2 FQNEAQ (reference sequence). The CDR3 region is CASSSTGGNQPQHF. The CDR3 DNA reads TGTGCCAGCAGCTCTACAGGGGGCAATCAGCCCCAGCATTTT.

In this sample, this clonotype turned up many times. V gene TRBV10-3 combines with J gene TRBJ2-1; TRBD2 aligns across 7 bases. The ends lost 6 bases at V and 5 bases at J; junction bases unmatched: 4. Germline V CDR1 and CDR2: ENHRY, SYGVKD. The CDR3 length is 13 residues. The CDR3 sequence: CAIRERENNEQFF. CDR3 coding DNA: TGTGCCATCAGGGAGCGGGAAAACAATGAGCAGTTCTTC.

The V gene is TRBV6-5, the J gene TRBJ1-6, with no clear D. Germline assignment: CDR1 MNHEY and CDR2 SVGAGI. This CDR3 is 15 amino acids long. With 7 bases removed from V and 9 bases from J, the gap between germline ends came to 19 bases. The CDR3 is CASKPTQRGVSPLHF. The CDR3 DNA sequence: TGTGCCAGCAAACCGACACAGCGCGGAGTTTCACCCCTCCACTTT.

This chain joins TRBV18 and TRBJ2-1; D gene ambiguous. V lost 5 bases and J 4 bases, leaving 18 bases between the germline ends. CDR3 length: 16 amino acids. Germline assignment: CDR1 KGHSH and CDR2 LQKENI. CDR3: CASSGLWRFDYNEQFF. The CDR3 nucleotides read TGTGCCAGCTCAGGCCTCTGGCGCTTCGATTACAATGAGCAGTTCTTC.

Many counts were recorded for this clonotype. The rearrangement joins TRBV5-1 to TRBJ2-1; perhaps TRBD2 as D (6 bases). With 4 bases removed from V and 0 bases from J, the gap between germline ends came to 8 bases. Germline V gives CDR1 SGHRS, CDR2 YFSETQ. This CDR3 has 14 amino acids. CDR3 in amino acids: CASSGSGSYNEQFF. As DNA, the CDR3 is TGCGCCAGCAGCGGTAGCGGCTCCTACAATGAGCAGTTCTTC.

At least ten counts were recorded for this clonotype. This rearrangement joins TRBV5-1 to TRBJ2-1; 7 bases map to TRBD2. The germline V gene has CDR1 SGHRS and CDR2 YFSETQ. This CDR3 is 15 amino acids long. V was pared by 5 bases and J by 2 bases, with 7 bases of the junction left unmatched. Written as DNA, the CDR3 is TGCGCCAGCAGTTTTCCAGGACTAGCCTACAATGAGCAGTTCTTC. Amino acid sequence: CASSFPGLAYNEQFF.

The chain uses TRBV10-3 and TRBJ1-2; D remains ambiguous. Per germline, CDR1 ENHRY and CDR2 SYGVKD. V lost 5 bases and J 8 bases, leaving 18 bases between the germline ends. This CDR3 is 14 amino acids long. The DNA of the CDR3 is TGTGCCATCAGTTGGGCCTCCGAACAGCACGGCTACACCTTC. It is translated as CAISWASEQHGYTF.

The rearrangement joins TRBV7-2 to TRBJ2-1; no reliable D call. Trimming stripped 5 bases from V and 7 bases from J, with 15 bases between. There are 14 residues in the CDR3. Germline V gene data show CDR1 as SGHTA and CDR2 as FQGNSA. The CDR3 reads CASSPPLLRNEQFF. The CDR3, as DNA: TGTGCCAGCAGCCCGCCCCTCTTGCGGAATGAGCAGTTCTTC.

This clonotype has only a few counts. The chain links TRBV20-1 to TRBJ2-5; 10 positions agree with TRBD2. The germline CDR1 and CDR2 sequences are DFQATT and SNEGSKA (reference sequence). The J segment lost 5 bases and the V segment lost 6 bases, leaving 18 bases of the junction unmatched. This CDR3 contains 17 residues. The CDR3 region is CSARSVSGRGFGETQYF. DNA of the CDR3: TGCAGTGCCAGATCCGTCAGCGGGAGGGGGTTTGGTGAGACCCAGTACTTC.

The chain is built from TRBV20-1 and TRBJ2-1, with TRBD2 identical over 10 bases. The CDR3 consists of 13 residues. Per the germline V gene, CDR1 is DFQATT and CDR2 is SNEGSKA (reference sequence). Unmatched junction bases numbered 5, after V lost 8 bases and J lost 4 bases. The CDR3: CSPGTSVYNEQFF. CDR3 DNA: TGCAGTCCCGGGACTAGCGTTTACAATGAGCAGTTCTTC.

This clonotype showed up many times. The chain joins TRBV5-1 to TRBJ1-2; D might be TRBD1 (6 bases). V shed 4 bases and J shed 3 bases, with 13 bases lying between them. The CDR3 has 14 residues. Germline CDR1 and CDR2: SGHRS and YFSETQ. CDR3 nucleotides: TGCGCCAGCAGCCATCCGGGACAAGACTATGGCTACACCTTC. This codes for CASSHPGQDYGYTF.

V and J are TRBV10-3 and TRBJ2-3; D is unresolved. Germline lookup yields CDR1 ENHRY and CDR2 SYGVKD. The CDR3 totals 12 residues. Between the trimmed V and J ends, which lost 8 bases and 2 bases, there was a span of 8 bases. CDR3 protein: CAILDPTDTQYF. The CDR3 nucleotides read TGTGCCATCCTGGACCCCACAGATACGCAGTATTTT.